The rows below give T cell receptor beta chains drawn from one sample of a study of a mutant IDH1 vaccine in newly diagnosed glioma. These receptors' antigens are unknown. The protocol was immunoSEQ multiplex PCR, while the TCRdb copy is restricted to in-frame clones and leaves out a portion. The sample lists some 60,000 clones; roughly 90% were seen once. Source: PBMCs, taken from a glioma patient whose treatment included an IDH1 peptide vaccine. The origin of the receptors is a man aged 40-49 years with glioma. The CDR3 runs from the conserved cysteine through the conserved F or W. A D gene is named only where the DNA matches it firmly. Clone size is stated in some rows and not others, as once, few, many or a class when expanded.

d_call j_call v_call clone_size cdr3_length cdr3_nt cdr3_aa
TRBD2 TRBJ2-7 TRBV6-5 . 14 TGTGCCAGCAAAGTGGCGGGAGGGCGCTACGAGCAGTACTTC CASKVAGGRYEQYF
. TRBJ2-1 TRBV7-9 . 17 TGTGCCAGCAGCTTAGATTCTCGCGGGACTTTCTACAATGAGCAGTTCTTC CASSLDSRGTFYNEQFF
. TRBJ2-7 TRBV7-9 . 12 TGTGCCAGCAGCCTAGGACGAGACGAGCAGTACTTC CASSLGRDEQYF
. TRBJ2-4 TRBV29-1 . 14 TGCAGCGTTGAAGATTGGGGGGCCAAAAACATTCAGTACTTC CSVEDWGAKNIQYF
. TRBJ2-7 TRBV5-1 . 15 TGCGCCAGCAGCTTGGCCGTGACAGGAACCTACGAGCAGTACTTC CASSLAVTGTYEQYF
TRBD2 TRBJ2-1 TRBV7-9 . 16 TGTGCCAGCAGCTTAGGTCTAGCGGACGCCTACAATGAGCAGTTCTTC CASSLGLADAYNEQFF
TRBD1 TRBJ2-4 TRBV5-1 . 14 TGCGCCAGCAGCCCGGGACAGGGCGACGGCATTCAGTACTTC CASSPGQGDGIQYF
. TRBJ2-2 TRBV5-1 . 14 TGCGCCAGCAGCTTCAGGATAGCCACCGGGGAGCTGTTTTTT CASSFRIATGELFF
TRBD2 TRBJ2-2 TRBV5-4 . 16 TGTGCCAGCAGCCCGGAGGTGGGAGGGCCGGGCGGGGAGCTGTTTTTT CASSPEVGGPGGELFF
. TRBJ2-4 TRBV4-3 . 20 TGCGCCAGCAGCCAACTTTGGGTCAGGTCTAGTGGTGCAGCCAAAAACATTCAGTACTTC CASSQLWVRSSGAAKNIQYF
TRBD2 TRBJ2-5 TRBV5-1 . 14 TGCGCCAGCACCGAGGGGCCTACGGGGGGGACCCAGTACTTC CASTEGPTGGTQYF
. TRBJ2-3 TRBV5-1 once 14 TGCGCCATCAGCGTAGACGGGAGCACAGATACGCAGTATTTT CAISVDGSTDTQYF
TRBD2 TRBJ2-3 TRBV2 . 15 TGTGCCAGCAGTCCTACGGGACTAATCACAGATACGCAGTATTTT CASSPTGLITDTQYF
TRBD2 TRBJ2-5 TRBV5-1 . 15 TGCGCCAGCAGCTTTCTTACTAGCGGTGAAGAGACCCAGTACTTC CASSFLTSGEETQYF
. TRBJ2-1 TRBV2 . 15 TGTGCCAGCAATCGACGGACAAGCTCCTACAATGAGCAGTTCTTC CASNRRTSSYNEQFF
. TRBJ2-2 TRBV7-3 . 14 TGTGCCAGCCAAAAACAGGGTGGAACCGGGGAGCTGTTTTTT CASQKQGGTGELFF
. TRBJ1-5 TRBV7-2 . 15 TGTGCCAGCAGCTTTGTACCTCGGGGCAATCAGCCCCAGCATTTT CASSFVPRGNQPQHF
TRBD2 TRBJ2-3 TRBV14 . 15 TGTGCCAGCAGCACCGGACTAGCGGGCTCATATACGCAGTATTTT CASSTGLAGSYTQYF
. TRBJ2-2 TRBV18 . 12 TGTGCCAGCTCAACCATGGACGGGGAGCTGTTTTTT CASSTMDGELFF
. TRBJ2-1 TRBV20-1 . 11 TGCAGTGCTACCGGGGGCAATGAGCAGTTCTTC CSATGGNEQFF
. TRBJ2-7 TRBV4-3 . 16 TGCGCCAGCAGCCAAGATCTACCAAGGAGCTCCTACGAGCAGTACTTC CASSQDLPRSSYEQYF
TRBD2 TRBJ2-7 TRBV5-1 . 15 TGCGCCAGCACCTTCACTAGCGGAAGCTCCTACGAGCAGTACTTC CASTFTSGSSYEQYF
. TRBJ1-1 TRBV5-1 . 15 TGCGCCAGCAGCTTGGGGGCAGTTACGAACACTGAAGCTTTCTTT CASSLGAVTNTEAFF
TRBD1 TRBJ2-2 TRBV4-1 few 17 TGCGCCAGCAGCCAAGAGGGAAACAGGGGGCCCACCGGGGAGCTGTTTTTT CASSQEGNRGPTGELFF
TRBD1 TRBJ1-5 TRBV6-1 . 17 TGTGCCAGCAGTGAAGAGGCAGGGGGTTTTGGCAATCAGCCCCAGCATTTT CASSEEAGGFGNQPQHF
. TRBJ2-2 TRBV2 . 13 TGTGCCAGCAGTGACTGGGGGATCGGGGAGCTGTTTTTT CASSDWGIGELFF
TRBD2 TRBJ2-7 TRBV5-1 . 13 TGCGCCAGCAGCCCGGGACTACGATACGAGCAGTACTTC CASSPGLRYEQYF
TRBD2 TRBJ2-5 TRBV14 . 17 TGTGCCAGCAGCCAAGGTTTGACTAGCGGGCCCCAAGAGACCCAGTACTTC CASSQGLTSGPQETQYF
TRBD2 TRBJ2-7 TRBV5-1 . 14 TGCGCCAGCAACGGCGGGAGGGGAGCCTACGAGCAGTACTTC CASNGGRGAYEQYF
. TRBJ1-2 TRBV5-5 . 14 TGTGCCAGCAGCGGATGGTGGTTGAACTATGGCTACACCTTC CASSGWWLNYGYTF
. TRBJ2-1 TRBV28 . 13 TGTGCCAGCAGTTACGACCGGGACAATGAGCAGTTCTTC CASSYDRDNEQFF
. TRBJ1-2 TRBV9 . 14 TGTGCCAGCAGCGTAGCGAGGGAGGGCTATGGCTACACCTTC CASSVAREGYGYTF
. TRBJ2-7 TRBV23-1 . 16 TGCGCCAGCAGTCAATGCCTTAAGGACACCGGCGGAGAGCAGTACTTC CASSQCLKDTGGEQYF
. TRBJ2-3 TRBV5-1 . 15 TGCGCCAGCAGCTTGGAAAACAGGGTGGCAGATACGCAGTATTTT CASSLENRVADTQYF
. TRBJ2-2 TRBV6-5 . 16 TGTGCCAGCAGTTACTTCGACAGGCTGAACACCGGGGAGCTGTTTTTT CASSYFDRLNTGELFF
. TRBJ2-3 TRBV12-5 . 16 TGTGCTAGTGAATGGGGATTCCGAGGGCTCACAGATACGCAGTATTTT CASEWGFRGLTDTQYF
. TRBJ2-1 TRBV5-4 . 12 TGTGCCAGCAGCTACCTCCCGGGAGAGCAGTTCTTC CASSYLPGEQFF